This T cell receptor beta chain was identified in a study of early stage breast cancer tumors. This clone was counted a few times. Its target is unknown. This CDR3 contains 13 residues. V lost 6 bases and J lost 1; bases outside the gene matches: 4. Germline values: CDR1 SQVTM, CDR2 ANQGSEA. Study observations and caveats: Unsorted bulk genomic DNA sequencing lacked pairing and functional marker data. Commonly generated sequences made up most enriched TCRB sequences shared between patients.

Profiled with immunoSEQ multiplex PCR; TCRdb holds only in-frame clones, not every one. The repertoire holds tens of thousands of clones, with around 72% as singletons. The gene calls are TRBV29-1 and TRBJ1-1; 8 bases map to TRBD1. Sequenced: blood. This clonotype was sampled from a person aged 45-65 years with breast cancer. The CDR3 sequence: CSVPGTGNTEAFF. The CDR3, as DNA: TGCAGCGTACCCGGGACAGGGAACACTGAAGCTTTCTTT.